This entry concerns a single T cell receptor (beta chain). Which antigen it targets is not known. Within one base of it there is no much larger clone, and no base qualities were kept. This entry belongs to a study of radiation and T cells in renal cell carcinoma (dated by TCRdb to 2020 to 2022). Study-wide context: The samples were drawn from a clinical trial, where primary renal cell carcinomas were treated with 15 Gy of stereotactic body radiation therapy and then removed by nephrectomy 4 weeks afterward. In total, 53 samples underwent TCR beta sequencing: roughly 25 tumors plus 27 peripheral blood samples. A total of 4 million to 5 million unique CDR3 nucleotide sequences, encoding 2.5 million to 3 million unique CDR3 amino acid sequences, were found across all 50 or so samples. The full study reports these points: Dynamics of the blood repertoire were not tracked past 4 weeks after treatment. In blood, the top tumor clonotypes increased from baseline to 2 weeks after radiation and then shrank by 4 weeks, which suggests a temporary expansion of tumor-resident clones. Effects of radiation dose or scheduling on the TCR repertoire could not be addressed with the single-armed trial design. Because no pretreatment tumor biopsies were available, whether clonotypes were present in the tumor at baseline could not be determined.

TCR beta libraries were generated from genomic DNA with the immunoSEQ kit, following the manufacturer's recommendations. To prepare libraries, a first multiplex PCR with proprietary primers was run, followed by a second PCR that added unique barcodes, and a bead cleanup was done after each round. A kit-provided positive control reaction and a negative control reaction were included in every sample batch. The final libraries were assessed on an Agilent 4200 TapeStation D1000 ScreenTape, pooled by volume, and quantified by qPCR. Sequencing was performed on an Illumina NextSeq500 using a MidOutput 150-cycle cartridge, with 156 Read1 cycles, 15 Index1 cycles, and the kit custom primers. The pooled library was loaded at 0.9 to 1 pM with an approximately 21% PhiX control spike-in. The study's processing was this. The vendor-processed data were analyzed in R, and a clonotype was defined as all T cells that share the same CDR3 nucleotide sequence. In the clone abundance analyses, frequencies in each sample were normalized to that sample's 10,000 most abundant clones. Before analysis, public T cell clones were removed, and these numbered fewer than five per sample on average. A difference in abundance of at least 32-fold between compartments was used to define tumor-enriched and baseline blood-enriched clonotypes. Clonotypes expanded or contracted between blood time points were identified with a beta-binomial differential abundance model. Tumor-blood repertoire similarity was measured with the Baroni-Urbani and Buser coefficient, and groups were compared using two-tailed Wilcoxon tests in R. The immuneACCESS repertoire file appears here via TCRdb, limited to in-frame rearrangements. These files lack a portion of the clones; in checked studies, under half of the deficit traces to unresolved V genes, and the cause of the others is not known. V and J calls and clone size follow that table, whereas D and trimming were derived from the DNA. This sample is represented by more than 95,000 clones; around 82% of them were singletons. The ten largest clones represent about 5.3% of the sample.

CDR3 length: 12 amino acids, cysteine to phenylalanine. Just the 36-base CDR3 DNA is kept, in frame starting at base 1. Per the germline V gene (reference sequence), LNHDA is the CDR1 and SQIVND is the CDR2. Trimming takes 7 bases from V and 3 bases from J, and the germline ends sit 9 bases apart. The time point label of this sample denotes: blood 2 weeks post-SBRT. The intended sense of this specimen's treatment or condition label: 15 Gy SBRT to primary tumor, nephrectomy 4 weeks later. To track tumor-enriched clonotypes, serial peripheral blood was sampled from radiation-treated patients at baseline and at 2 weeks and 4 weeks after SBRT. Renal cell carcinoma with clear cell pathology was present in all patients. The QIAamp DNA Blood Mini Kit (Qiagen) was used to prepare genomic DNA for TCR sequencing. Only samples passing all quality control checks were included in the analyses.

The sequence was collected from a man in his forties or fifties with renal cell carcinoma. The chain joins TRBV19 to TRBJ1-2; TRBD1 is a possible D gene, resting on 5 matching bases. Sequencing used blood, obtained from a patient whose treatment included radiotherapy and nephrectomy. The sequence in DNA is TGTGCCAGTACCGACAGATACTATGGCTACACCTTC. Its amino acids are CASTDRYYGYTF.